This T cell receptor (beta chain) was recorded in a study of blood T cell repertoires in COVID-19. Study-wide background: The United States, Italy and Spain supplied acute and convalescent COVID-19 samples.

In the study's own analysis: Amplifying reference gene primers gave estimates of nucleated cell counts. The method was immunoSEQ multiplex PCR; TCRdb's version includes in-frame clones alone and lacks a portion of them. Clone size and V and J calls were adopted from that table, with D and trimming inferred from the DNA. The sample consists of 77,000 or so clones, around 72% of them appearing once. Germline trimming cut 3 bases from V and 3 bases from J; bases unmatched to any gene: 4. The CDR3 length is 16 residues. CDR1 is LNHDA, CDR2 SQIVND, per germline (reference sequence). Material for sequencing was peripheral blood. The clonotype was recovered from a human donor with acute or convalescent COVID-19. The donor label of this sample is uncertain. The chain combines TRBV19 with TRBJ1-6; 8 positions agree with TRBD1. CDR3 sequence (DNA): TGTGCCAGTAGTATCCGACAGGGGAACTATAATTCACCCCTCCACTTT. Its protein product is CASSIRQGNYNSPLHF.